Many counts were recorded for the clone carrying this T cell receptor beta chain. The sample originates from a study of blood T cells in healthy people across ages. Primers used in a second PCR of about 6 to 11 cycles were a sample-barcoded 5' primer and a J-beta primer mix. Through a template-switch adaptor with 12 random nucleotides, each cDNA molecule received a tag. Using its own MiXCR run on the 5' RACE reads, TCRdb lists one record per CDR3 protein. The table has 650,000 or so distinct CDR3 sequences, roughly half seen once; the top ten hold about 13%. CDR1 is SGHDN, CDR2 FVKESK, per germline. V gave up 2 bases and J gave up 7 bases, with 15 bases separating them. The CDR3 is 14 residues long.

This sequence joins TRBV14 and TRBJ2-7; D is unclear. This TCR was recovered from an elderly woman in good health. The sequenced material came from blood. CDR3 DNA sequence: TGTGCCAGCAGCCAATTCCATGGCCGTAATGAGCAGTACTTC. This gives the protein CASSQFHGRNEQYF.